One T cell receptor beta chain is described in this entry. Its cognate antigen is unknown. The data belong to a study of beta chain features in type 1 diabetes. Study background: Healthy donors resembled patients in age, gender and cell yields. Cells sorted and examined across all samples totaled 85 million to 110 million.

Regarding the study as a whole: Sequencing used cDNA, and cells with high TCR expression could therefore be over-represented. Patients' naive, central memory and Treg TCRB repertoires seemed closer to one another than those of healthy donors. Within each of all four CD4+ subsets, Type 1 diabetes patients had TCRB CDR3s that were moderately but significantly shorter.

V was clipped by 5 bases and J by 3 bases; unmatched bases: 7. Per the germline V gene, CDR1 is SGHNT and CDR2 is YENEEA. The CDR3 consists of 15 residues. Expressed TCRB transcripts got sequenced, as all isolated RNA was reverse transcribed. Profiling relied on immunoSEQ multiplex PCR, and the TCRdb table lists in-frame clones only, not all of them. The table includes about 160,000 clones, about 7.9% detected once. Sequences were obtained from central memory CD4+ T cells from blood. The TCR was taken from a man aged 18 to 29 with type 1 diabetes. This sequence joins TRBV11-3 and TRBJ2-7, with TRBD1 matching 10 bases. The CDR3 here is CASSDHRDRGYEQYF. The CDR3 DNA reads TGTGCCAGCAGCGACCACCGGGACAGGGGCTACGAGCAGTACTTC. Complete variable domain (other parts from reference TRBV11-3 and TRBJ2-7): EAGVVQSPRYKIIEKKQPVAFWCNPISGHNTLYWYLQNLGQGPELLIRYENEEAVDDSQLPKDRFSAERLKGVDSTLKIQPAELGDSAVYLCASSDHRDRGYEQYFGPGTRLTVT.